The present entry profiles one T cell receptor (beta chain) with its context. What it recognizes is unknown. Possible read error: a much larger clone is one base away. cDNA molecules, individually, were tagged with unique molecular identifiers. Each CDR3 protein is one row after TCRdb ran MiXCR on the 5' RACE reads. The data hold around 40,000 distinct CDR3 sequences, with under 7% observed a single time. V shed 11 bases, J shed 7 bases, and the junction held 22 bases outside the gene matches. Germline V gene data show CDR1 as MNHNS and CDR2 as SASEGT. CDR3 size: 16 residues. The data belong to a study of early T cells in non-severe SARS-CoV-2 infection. Study as a whole: Bulk RNA from unsorted whole blood was sequenced; chains were unpaired. Study outcomes and limitations: VDJdb matching, biased toward anti-spike CD8 responses, missed private and CD4 specificities.

The sequenced sample consisted of whole blood. V usage is TRBV6-1 and J usage is TRBJ1-2, with TRBD1 matching 7 bases. This receptor was obtained from an adult who was a healthcare worker with PCR-confirmed SARS-CoV-2 infection or an uninfected control (not recorded which). CDR3 DNA: TGTGCCGTACCGCAGCGGTTGTCAGGGGGAGTGAGTGGCTACACCTTC. It is translated as CAVPQRLSGGVSGYTF.